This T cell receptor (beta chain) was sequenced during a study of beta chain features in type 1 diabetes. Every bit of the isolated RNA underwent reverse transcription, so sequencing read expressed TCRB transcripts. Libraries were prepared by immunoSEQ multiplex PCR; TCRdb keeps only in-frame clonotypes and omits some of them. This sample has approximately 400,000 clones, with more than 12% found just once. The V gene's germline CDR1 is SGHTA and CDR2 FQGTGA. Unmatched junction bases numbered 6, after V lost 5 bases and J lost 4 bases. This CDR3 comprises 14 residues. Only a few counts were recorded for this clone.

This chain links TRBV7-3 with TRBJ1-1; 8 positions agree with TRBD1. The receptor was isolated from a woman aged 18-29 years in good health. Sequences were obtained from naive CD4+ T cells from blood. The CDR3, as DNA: TGTGCCAGCAGCGCGACAGGGGTAGTCACTGAAGCTTTCTTT. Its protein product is CASSATGVVTEAFF.